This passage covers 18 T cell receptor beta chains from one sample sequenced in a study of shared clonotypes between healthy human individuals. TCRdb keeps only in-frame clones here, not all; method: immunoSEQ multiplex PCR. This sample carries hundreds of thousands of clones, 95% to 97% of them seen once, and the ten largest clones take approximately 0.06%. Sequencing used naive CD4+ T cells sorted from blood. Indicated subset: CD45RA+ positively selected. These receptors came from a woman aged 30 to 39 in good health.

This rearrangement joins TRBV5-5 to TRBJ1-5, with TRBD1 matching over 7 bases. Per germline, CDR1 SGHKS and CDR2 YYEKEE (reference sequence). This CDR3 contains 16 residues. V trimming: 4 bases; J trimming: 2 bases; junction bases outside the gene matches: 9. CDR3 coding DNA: TGTGCCAGCAGCGACAGGGTGAGTTATGGCAATCAGCCCCAGCATTTT. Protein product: CASSDRVSYGNQPQHF.

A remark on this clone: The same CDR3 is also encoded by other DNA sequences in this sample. CDR3 amino acids: CASSENRPNEQFF. CDR3 sequence (DNA): TGTGCCAGCAGTGAGAACAGGCCGAATGAGCAGTTCTTC. The V and J genes are TRBV2 and TRBJ2-1, with D perhaps TRBD1 (5 bases). CDR3 size: 13 residues. V gave up 3 bases and J gave up 7 bases, with 10 bases separating them. Germline V lookup: CDR1 SNHLY, CDR2 FYNNEI.

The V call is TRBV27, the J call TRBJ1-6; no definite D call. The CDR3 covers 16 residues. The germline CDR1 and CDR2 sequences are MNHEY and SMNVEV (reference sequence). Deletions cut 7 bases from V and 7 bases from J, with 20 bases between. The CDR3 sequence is CASKYHRAGRNSPLHF. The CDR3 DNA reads TGTGCCAGCAAATATCACCGGGCCGGCAGGAATTCACCCCTCCACTTT.

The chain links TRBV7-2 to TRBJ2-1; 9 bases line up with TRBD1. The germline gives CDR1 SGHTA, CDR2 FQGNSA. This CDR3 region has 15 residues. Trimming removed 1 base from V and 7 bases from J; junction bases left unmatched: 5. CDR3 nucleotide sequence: TGTGCCAGCAGCTTAGTTTGGACAGGGGAGAATGAGCAGTTCTTC. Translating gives CASSLVWTGENEQFF.

Here the CDR3 DNA reads TGTGCCAGCACCCCCCGTCGGAGCGGGAGGGCAGGAGATACGCAGTATTTT. Translation: CASTPRRSGRAGDTQYF. The J gene is TRBJ2-3, the V gene TRBV7-9; TRBD2 aligns across 10 bases. With V trimmed by 7 bases and J by 5 bases, 15 bases remained unmatched. The CDR3 covers 17 residues. Germline CDR1 reads SEHNR; CDR2 reads FQNEAQ (reference sequence).

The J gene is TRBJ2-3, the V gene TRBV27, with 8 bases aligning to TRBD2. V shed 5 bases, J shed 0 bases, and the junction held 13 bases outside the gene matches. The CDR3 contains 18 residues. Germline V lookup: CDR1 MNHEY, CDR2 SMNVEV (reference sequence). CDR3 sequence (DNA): TGTGCCAGCAGTCCCCCCCTAGCGGGTAAAGCTAGCACAGATACGCAGTATTTT. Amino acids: CASSPPLAGKASTDTQYF.

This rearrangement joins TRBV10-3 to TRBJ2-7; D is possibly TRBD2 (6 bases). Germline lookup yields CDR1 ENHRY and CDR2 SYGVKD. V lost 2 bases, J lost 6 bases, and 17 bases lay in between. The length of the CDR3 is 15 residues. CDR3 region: CAISEPGRTTSEQYF. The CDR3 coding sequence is TGTGCCATCAGTGAGCCCGGACGGACTACTTCCGAGCAGTACTTC.

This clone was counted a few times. DNA for the CDR3: TGTGCCACCAGCAGAGCAAATCAGCCCCAGCATTTT. This codes for CATSRANQPQHF. The chain recombines TRBV15 with TRBJ1-5, with D unclear. Germline loops: CDR1 LNHNV, CDR2 YYDKDF (reference sequence). Trimming pared 1 base from V and 4 bases from J, leaving 2 bases between. The CDR3 is made up of 12 amino acids. The complete variable domain, with remaining parts taken from reference TRBV15 and TRBJ1-5, reads DAMVIQNPRYQVTQFGKPVTLSCSQTLNHNVMYWYQQKSSQAPKLLFHYYDKDFNNEADTPDNFQSRRPNTSFCFLDIRSPGLGDTAMYLCATSRANQPQHFGDGTRLSIL.

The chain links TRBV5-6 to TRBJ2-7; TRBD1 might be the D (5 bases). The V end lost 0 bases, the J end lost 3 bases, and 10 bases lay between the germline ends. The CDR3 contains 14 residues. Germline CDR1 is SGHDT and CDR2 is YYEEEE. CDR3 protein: CASSLEGPNYEQYF. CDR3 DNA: TGTGCCAGCAGCTTGGAGGGGCCGAACTACGAGCAGTACTTC.

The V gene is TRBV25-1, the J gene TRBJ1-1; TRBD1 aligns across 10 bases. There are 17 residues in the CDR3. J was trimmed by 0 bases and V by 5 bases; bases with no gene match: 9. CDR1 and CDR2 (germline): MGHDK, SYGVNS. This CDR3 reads CASSSRDRGDMNTEAFF. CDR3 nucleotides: TGTGCCAGCAGTAGCCGGGACAGGGGCGACATGAACACTGAAGCTTTCTTT.

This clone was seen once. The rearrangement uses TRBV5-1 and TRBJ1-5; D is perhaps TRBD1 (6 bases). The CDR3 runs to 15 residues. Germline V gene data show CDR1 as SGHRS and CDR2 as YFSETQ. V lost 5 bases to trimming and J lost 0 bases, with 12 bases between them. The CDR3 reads CASSPDSNSNQPQHF. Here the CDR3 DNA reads TGCGCCAGCAGTCCGGACAGCAATAGCAATCAGCCCCAGCATTTT.

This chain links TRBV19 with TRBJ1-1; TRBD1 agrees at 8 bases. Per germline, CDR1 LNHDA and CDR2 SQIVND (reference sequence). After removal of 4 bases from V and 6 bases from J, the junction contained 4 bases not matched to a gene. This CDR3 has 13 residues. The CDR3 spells CASSRQGHPEAFF. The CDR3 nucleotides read TGTGCCAGTAGTAGACAGGGGCATCCTGAAGCTTTCTTT.

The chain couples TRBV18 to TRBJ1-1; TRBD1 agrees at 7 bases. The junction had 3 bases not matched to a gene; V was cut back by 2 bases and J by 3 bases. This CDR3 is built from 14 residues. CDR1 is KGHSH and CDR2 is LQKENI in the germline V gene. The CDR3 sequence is CASSPTGEDTEAFF. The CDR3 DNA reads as TGTGCCAGCTCACCAACAGGGGAGGACACTGAAGCTTTCTTT.

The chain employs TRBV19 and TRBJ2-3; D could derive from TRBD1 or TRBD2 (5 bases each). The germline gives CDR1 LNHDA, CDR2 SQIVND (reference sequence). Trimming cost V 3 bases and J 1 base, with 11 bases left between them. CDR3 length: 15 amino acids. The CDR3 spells CASSIYQGGTDTQYF. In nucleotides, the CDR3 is TGTGCCAGTAGTATTTACCAGGGAGGCACAGATACGCAGTATTTT.

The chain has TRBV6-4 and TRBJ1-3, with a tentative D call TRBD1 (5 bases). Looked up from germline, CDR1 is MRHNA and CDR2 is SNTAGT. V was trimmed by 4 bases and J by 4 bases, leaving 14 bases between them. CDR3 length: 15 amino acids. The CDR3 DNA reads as TGTGCCAGCAGTGCCTTGGGGGGGGAAGGAAACACCATATATTTT. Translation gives CASSALGGEGNTIYF.

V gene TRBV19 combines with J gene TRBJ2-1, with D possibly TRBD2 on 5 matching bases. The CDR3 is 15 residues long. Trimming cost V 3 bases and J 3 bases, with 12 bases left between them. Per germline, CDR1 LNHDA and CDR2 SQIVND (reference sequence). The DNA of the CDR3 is TGTGCCAGTAGTATTAGCGTTTCCCGCTACAATGAGCAGTTCTTC. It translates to CASSISVSRYNEQFF.

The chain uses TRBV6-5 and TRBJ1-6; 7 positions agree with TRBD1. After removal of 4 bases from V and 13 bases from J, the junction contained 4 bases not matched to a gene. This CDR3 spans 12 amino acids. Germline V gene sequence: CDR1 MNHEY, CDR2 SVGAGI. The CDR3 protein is CASSWQGGPLHF. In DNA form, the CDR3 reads TGTGCCAGCAGTTGGCAGGGGGGCCCCCTCCACTTT.

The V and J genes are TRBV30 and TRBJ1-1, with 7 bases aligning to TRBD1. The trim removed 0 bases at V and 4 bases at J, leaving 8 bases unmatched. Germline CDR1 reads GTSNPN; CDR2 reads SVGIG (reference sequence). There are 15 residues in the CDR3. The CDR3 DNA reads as TGTGCCTGGAGTGTACCTGGGGCAGGGGGCACTGAAGCTTTCTTT. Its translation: CAWSVPGAGGTEAFF.